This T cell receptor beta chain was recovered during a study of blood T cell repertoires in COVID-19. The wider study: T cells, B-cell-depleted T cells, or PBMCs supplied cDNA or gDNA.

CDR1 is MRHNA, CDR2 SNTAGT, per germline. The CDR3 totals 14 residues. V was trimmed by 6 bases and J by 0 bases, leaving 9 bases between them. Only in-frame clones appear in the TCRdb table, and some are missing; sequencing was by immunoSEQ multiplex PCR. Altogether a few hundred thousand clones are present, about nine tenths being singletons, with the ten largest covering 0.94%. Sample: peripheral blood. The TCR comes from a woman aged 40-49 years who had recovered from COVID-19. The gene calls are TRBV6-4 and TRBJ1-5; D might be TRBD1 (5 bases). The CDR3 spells CASSEGDSNQPQHF. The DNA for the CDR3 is TGTGCCAGCAGCGAAGGGGATAGCAATCAGCCCCAGCATTTT.